This is a list of T cell receptor beta chains from one sample in a study of early T cells in non-severe SARS-CoV-2 infection. TCRdb analysed the 5' RACE reads with MiXCR anew, one entry per CDR3 protein. This table holds over 75,000 distinct CDR3 sequences, roughly 13% found once. Sequencing was carried out using whole blood. These receptors all stem from an adult who was a healthcare worker with PCR-confirmed SARS-CoV-2 infection or an uninfected control (not recorded which). The CDR3 runs from the conserved cysteine through the conserved F or W. The order of the fields is clone size, V gene, D gene, J gene, CDR3 DNA, CDR3 protein. The D gene is left open where the match is weak. Size values are once, few and many counts, or a class for expanded clones, and some rows have none.

clone size: many
V gene: TRBV28
D gene: NA
J gene: TRBJ2-3
CDR3 DNA: TGTGCCAGCAGTCCCACAGATACGCAGTATTTT
CDR3 protein: CASSPTDTQYF

clone size: NA
V gene: TRBV18
D gene: NA
J gene: TRBJ2-7
CDR3 DNA: TGTGCCAGCTCACCACCGGGACACACATACGAGCAGTACTTC
CDR3 protein: CASSPPGHTYEQYF

clone size: NA
V gene: TRBV19
D gene: NA
J gene: TRBJ1-5
CDR3 DNA: TGTGCCAGTAGTATCGGGCGGAACGGCAATCAGCCCCAGCATTTT
CDR3 protein: CASSIGRNGNQPQHF

clone size: NA
V gene: TRBV2
D gene: NA
J gene: TRBJ2-3
CDR3 DNA: TGTGCCAGCCACTTGGGTGCGGGGGCCACAGATACGCAGTATTTT
CDR3 protein: CASHLGAGATDTQYF

clone size: few
V gene: TRBV20-1
D gene: NA
J gene: TRBJ2-2
CDR3 DNA: TGCAGTGCTAGAGATCTGGGACGGGGGGAGCTGTTTTTT
CDR3 protein: CSARDLGRGELFF

clone size: NA
V gene: TRBV4-1
D gene: NA
J gene: TRBJ2-5
CDR3 DNA: TGCGCCAGCAGCCAAGATGCGGGGTCGGGGGCAGGAAAAGAGACCCAGTACTTC
CDR3 protein: CASSQDAGSGAGKETQYF

clone size: many
V gene: TRBV20-1
D gene: TRBD2
J gene: TRBJ2-1
CDR3 DNA: TGCAGCGCCGCCCGGGGCGGGGGGGTAGACAATGAGCAGTTCTTC
CDR3 protein: CSAARGGGVDNEQFF

clone size: many
V gene: TRBV29-1
D gene: NA
J gene: TRBJ2-1
CDR3 DNA: TGCAGCGTCAGGAACCAGGGCGATGAGCAGTTCTTC
CDR3 protein: CSVRNQGDEQFF

clone size: NA
V gene: TRBV6-5
D gene: NA
J gene: TRBJ1-1
CDR3 DNA: TGTGCCAGCAGTGGGGTAAGGGGCGAAGCTTTCTTT
CDR3 protein: CASSGVRGEAFF

clone size: NA
V gene: TRBV28
D gene: TRBD1
J gene: TRBJ2-5
CDR3 DNA: TGTGCCAGCAGTTCTAATGGTCAGGGGGCGCGAGAGACCCAGTACTTC
CDR3 protein: CASSSNGQGARETQYF

clone size: few
V gene: TRBV7-8
D gene: NA
J gene: TRBJ1-1
CDR3 DNA: TGTGCCAGCAGCCCCGATACAGGGCCAAGTACTGAAGCTTTCTTT
CDR3 protein: CASSPDTGPSTEAFF

clone size: few
V gene: TRBV5-1
D gene: NA
J gene: TRBJ2-1
CDR3 DNA: TGCGCCAGCAGCTTGGCAGGGGAGGATGAGCAGTTCTTC
CDR3 protein: CASSLAGEDEQFF

clone size: NA
V gene: TRBV16
D gene: TRBD2
J gene: TRBJ2-1
CDR3 DNA: TGTGCCAGCAGCCAATCGGCGGGGGATAATGAGCAGTTCTTC
CDR3 protein: CASSQSAGDNEQFF

clone size: NA
V gene: TRBV5-4
D gene: NA
J gene: TRBJ1-1
CDR3 DNA: TGTGCCAGCAGCGGAGGAGCTATGAACACTGAAGCTTTCTTT
CDR3 protein: CASSGGAMNTEAFF

clone size: many
V gene: TRBV12-3/TRBV12-4
D gene: TRBD2
J gene: TRBJ2-4
CDR3 DNA: TGTGCCAGCACCCGGGGACTAGCGGGGGTTCAGTACTTC
CDR3 protein: CASTRGLAGVQYF

clone size: NA
V gene: TRBV28
D gene: NA
J gene: TRBJ2-6
CDR3 DNA: TGTGCCAGCAGTATCGCAGGGGCTGGGGCCAACGTCCTGACTTTC
CDR3 protein: CASSIAGAGANVLTF

clone size: few
V gene: TRBV7-3
D gene: TRBD1
J gene: TRBJ1-2
CDR3 DNA: TGTGCCAGCAGCGGGACAGGGGGCTTTAACTATGGCTACACCTTC
CDR3 protein: CASSGTGGFNYGYTF

clone size: many
V gene: TRBV18
D gene: NA
J gene: TRBJ2-3
CDR3 DNA: TGTGCCAGCTCACCAAAGAACACAGATACGCAGTATTTT
CDR3 protein: CASSPKNTDTQYF

clone size: many
V gene: TRBV4-3
D gene: TRBD2
J gene: TRBJ2-5
CDR3 DNA: TGCGCCAGCAGCCAAGGCGGGACTAGCGGAGAGACCCAGTACTTC
CDR3 protein: CASSQGGTSGETQYF

clone size: many
V gene: TRBV2
D gene: NA
J gene: TRBJ2-2
CDR3 DNA: TGTGCCAGCATTTTCAGGCCTCAAGTGGCCGGGGAGCTGTTTTTT
CDR3 protein: CASIFRPQVAGELFF

clone size: few
V gene: TRBV29-1
D gene: NA
J gene: TRBJ1-4
CDR3 DNA: TGCAGCGTTTTTTTCGAAAAACTGTTTTTT
CDR3 protein: CSVFFEKLFF

clone size: many
V gene: TRBV5-1
D gene: TRBD1
J gene: TRBJ2-7
CDR3 DNA: TGCGCCAGCAGCTTGATCCGATCCGGGACAGGGGCCGGCGAGCAGTACTTC
CDR3 protein: CASSLIRSGTGAGEQYF

clone size: NA
V gene: TRBV6-5
D gene: TRBD1
J gene: TRBJ1-5
CDR3 DNA: TGTGCCAGCAGTCCCACAGGGGGAATGAGCAATCAGCCCCAGCATTTT
CDR3 protein: CASSPTGGMSNQPQHF

clone size: NA
V gene: TRBV20-1
D gene: NA
J gene: TRBJ2-2
CDR3 DNA: TGCAGTGCTCGGGGGCGCGAGCTGTTTTTT
CDR3 protein: CSARGRELFF

clone size: NA
V gene: TRBV11-2
D gene: NA
J gene: TRBJ2-7
CDR3 DNA: TGTGCCAGCAGCTTAGAAACAGGGTACGAGCAGTACTTC
CDR3 protein: CASSLETGYEQYF

clone size: many
V gene: TRBV12-3/TRBV12-4
D gene: NA
J gene: TRBJ2-2
CDR3 DNA: TGTGCCAGCAGCCAACGTACCGGGGAGCTGTTTTTT
CDR3 protein: CASSQRTGELFF

clone size: NA
V gene: TRBV3-1
D gene: NA
J gene: TRBJ2-2
CDR3 DNA: TGTGCCAGCACCCGTGCCTGGAACACCGGGGAGCTGTTTTTT
CDR3 protein: CASTRAWNTGELFF

clone size: many
V gene: TRBV6-2/TRBV6-3
D gene: NA
J gene: TRBJ1-1
CDR3 DNA: TGTGCCAGCAGCGAGACTGTGAACACTGAAGCTTTCTTT
CDR3 protein: CASSETVNTEAFF

clone size: NA
V gene: TRBV7-2
D gene: NA
J gene: TRBJ2-3
CDR3 DNA: TGTGCCAGCAGGAGTCCGGGGGGCCGCACAGATACGCAGTATTTT
CDR3 protein: CASRSPGGRTDTQYF

clone size: few
V gene: TRBV6-2/TRBV6-3
D gene: NA
J gene: TRBJ2-1
CDR3 DNA: TGTGCCAGCAGTTACTCAGCAGGGGGGCCCACTTACAATGAGCAGTTCTTC
CDR3 protein: CASSYSAGGPTYNEQFF

clone size: NA
V gene: TRBV29-1
D gene: TRBD1
J gene: TRBJ2-5
CDR3 DNA: TGCAGCGTTGCCCAATTCGGGCAGGGGGCGCGGGAGACCCAGTACTTC
CDR3 protein: CSVAQFGQGARETQYF

clone size: NA
V gene: TRBV5-1
D gene: NA
J gene: TRBJ2-2
CDR3 DNA: TGCGCCAGCAGCTCCCAGACCGGGGAGCTGTTTTTT
CDR3 protein: CASSSQTGELFF

clone size: few
V gene: TRBV28
D gene: TRBD1
J gene: TRBJ2-3
CDR3 DNA: TGTGCCAGCAGTTCCACAGGGGGCGGTGAAGATACGCAGTATTTT
CDR3 protein: CASSSTGGGEDTQYF

clone size: many
V gene: TRBV28
D gene: NA
J gene: TRBJ1-6
CDR3 DNA: TGTGCCAGCAGTTTATACGGGCAGGGGATCCACTTT
CDR3 protein: CASSLYGQGIHF

clone size: many
V gene: TRBV7-7
D gene: NA
J gene: TRBJ2-5
CDR3 DNA: TGTGCTAGCAGCTTGCTGCCCCAAGAGACCCAGTACTTC
CDR3 protein: CASSLLPQETQYF

clone size: few
V gene: TRBV20-1
D gene: NA
J gene: TRBJ2-7
CDR3 DNA: TGCAGTGCCCCCTCCGGAAGGCGGTCCTACGAGCAGTACTTC
CDR3 protein: CSAPSGRRSYEQYF

clone size: few
V gene: TRBV29-1
D gene: TRBD1
J gene: TRBJ2-2
CDR3 DNA: TGCAGCGCGGACAGGGGCTTCTCCGGGGAGCTGTTTTTT
CDR3 protein: CSADRGFSGELFF

clone size: few
V gene: TRBV2
D gene: TRBD1
J gene: TRBJ1-2
CDR3 DNA: TGTGCCAGCAGTGTGGAGCAGGGGGTCTATGGCTACACCTTC
CDR3 protein: CASSVEQGVYGYTF

clone size: many
V gene: TRBV12-3/TRBV12-4
D gene: NA
J gene: TRBJ2-3
CDR3 DNA: TGTGCCACCCACTCAGAGAGGGGTACGCAGTATTTT
CDR3 protein: CATHSERGTQYF

clone size: few
V gene: TRBV29-1
D gene: NA
J gene: TRBJ1-4
CDR3 DNA: TGCAGCGTTCAACCTGTGGGTGAAAAACTGTTTTTT
CDR3 protein: CSVQPVGEKLFF

clone size: NA
V gene: TRBV7-8
D gene: NA
J gene: TRBJ2-3
CDR3 DNA: TGTGCCAGCAGCTCCCCGGGGCGCACAGATACGCAGTATTTT
CDR3 protein: CASSSPGRTDTQYF

clone size: NA
V gene: TRBV28
D gene: TRBD2
J gene: TRBJ2-1
CDR3 DNA: TGTGCCAGCAGTGAACTAGCGGGGGGGATCAATGAGCAGTTCTTC
CDR3 protein: CASSELAGGINEQFF

clone size: NA
V gene: TRBV24-1
D gene: NA
J gene: TRBJ2-7
CDR3 DNA: TGTGCCACCAGTTCGGGGTACGAGCAGTACTTC
CDR3 protein: CATSSGYEQYF

clone size: many
V gene: TRBV7-2
D gene: NA
J gene: TRBJ2-1
CDR3 DNA: TGTGCCAGCAGCTCTTCCACTTTCTACAATGAGCAGTTCTTC
CDR3 protein: CASSSSTFYNEQFF